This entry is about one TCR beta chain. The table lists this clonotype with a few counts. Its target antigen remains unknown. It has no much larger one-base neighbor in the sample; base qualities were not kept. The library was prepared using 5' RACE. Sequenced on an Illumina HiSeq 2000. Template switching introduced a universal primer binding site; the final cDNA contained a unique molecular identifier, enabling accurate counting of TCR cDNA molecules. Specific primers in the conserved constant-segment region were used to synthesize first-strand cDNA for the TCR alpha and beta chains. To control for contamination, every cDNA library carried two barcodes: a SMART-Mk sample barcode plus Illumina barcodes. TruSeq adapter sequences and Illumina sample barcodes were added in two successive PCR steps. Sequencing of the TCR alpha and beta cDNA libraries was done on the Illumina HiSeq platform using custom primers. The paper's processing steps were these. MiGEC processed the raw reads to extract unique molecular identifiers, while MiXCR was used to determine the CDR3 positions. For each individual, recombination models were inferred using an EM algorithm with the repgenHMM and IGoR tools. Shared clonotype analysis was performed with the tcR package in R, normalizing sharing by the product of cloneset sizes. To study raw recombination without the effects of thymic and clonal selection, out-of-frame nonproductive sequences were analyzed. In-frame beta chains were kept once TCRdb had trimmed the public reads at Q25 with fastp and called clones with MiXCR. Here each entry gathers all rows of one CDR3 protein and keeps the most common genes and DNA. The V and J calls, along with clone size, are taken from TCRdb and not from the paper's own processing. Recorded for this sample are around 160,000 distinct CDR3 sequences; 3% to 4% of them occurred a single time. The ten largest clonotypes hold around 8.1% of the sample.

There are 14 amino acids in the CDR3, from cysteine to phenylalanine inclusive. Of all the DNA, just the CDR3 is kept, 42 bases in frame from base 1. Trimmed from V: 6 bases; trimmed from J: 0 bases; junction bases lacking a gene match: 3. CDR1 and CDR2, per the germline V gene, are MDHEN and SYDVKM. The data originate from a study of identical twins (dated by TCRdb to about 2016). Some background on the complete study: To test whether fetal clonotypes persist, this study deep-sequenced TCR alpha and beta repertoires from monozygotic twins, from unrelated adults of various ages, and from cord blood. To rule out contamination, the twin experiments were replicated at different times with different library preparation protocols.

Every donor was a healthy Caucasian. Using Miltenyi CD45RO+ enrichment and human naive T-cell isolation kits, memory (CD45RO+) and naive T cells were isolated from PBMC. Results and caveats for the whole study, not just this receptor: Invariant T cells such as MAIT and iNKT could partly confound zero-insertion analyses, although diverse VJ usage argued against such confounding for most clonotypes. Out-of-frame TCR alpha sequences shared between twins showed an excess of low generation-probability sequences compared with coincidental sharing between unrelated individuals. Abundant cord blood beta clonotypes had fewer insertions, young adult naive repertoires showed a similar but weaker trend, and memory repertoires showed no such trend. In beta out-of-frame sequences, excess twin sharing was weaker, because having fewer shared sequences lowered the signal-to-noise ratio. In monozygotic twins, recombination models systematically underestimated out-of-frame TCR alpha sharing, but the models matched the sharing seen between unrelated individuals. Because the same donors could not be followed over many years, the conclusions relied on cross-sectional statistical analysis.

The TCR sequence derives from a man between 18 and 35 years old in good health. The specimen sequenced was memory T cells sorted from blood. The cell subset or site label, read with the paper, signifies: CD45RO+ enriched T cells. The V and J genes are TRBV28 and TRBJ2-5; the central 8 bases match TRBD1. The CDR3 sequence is CASSRDRHQETQYF. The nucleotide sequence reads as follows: TGTGCCAGCAGCCGGGACAGGCACCAAGAGACCCAGTACTTC.